This entry lists 24 T cell receptor beta chains sequenced from one sample in a study of STAT5B mutations in CD4+ large granular lymphocyte leukemia. Data came from immunoSEQ multiplex PCR; TCRdb stores just in-frame clones and leaves some out. The table lists about 35,000 clones, roughly four fifths of them singletons, with roughly 4.5% in the top ten. The sequencing sample was made of CD4+ T cells from blood buffy coats. The origin of the receptors is a human donor in good health.

V gene TRBV18 combines with J gene TRBJ2-5; no clear D. Trimming removed 3 bases from V and 0 bases from J, with 8 bases in between. The CDR3 covers 14 residues. CDR1 is KGHSH and CDR2 is LQKENI in the germline V gene. CDR3 loop: CASSPRQDQETQYF. The CDR3 DNA reads as TGTGCCAGCTCACCTAGGCAAGACCAAGAGACCCAGTACTTC.

The J gene is TRBJ2-3, the V gene TRBV4-3; 9 nucleotides agree with TRBD2. The junction had 9 bases not matched to a gene; V was cut back by 0 bases and J by 2 bases. The CDR3 length is 18 residues. CDR1 is LGHNA and CDR2 is YSLEER in the germline V gene. Here the CDR3 DNA reads TGCGCCAGCAGCCAAGATCGAGCTAGCGGGACTTACACAGATACGCAGTATTTT. Encoded protein: CASSQDRASGTYTDTQYF.

The V gene is TRBV19, the J gene TRBJ2-1; TRBD2 aligns across 10 bases. Trimming removed 5 bases from V and 8 bases from J; junction bases left unmatched: 12. The CDR3 contains 16 residues. Germline V CDR1 and CDR2: LNHDA, SQIVND (reference sequence). For the CDR3, the DNA is TGTGCCAGTAGTTCTCGGGGAGCGGGAGGGGCCGATGAGCAGTTCTTC. It specifies CASSSRGAGGADEQFF.

CDR3 sequence reads: CASSLERVLSPLHF. Written as DNA, the CDR3 is TGTGCCAGCAGCCTCGAAAGGGTTTTGTCACCCCTCCACTTT. The chain recombines TRBV4-2 with TRBJ1-6; D is uncertain. In germline, CDR1 is LGHNA, CDR2 YNFKEQ. This CDR3 comprises 14 residues. Trimming took off 4 bases at V and 10 bases at J, with 14 bases between the two ends.

This clone occurred a few times. The gene calls are TRBV7-6 and TRBJ1-1; D remains ambiguous. The CDR3 spans 13 residues. Trimming removed 0 bases at V and 6 bases at J, with 8 bases between. The germline gives CDR1 SGHVS, CDR2 FNYEAQ. The DNA for the CDR3 is TGTGCCAGCAGCTTAGCATCCGGCGCTGAAGCTTTCTTT. Its translation: CASSLASGAEAFF.

This clone has only a few counts. J is TRBJ1-5 and V is TRBV4-3; tentatively, D is TRBD1 (6 bases). Deletions cut 0 bases from V and 7 bases from J, with 13 bases between. CDR1 is LGHNA, CDR2 YSLEER, per germline. This CDR3 region has 15 residues. The CDR3 DNA sequence: TGCGCCAGCAGCCAAGAAGCGGGGGGGCGGCAGCCCCAGCATTTT. This encodes CASSQEAGGRQPQHF.

The rearrangement joins TRBV25-1 to TRBJ1-5; maybe TRBD1 (6 bases). Deletions cut 9 bases from V and 2 bases from J, with 17 bases between. CDR3 length: 15 residues. CDR1 MGHDK and CDR2 SYGVNS come from the germline V gene. CDR3 nucleotides: TGTGCCAGTAACAAACAGGGTTTGTGCAATCAGCCCCAGCATTTT. This translates into CASNKQGLCNQPQHF. The complete variable domain, with remaining parts taken from reference TRBV25-1 and TRBJ1-5, reads EADIYQTPRYLVIGTGKKITLECSQTMGHDKMYWYQQDPGMELHLIHYSYGVNSTEKGDLSSESTVSRIRTEHFPLTLESARPSHTSQYLCASNKQGLCNQPQHFGDGTRLSIL.

J is TRBJ2-5 and V is TRBV28; maybe TRBD2 (6 bases). The CDR3 is 12 amino acids. Between the trimmed V and J ends, which lost 5 bases and 4 bases, there was a span of 8 bases. The germline V gene encodes CDR1 MDHEN and CDR2 SYDVKM. CDR3 in DNA: TGTGCCAGCAGTCGGAGGGGAGAGACCCAGTACTTC. It yields the protein CASSRRGETQYF.

The rearrangement links TRBV7-2 to TRBJ2-7; 11 positions agree with TRBD1. In germline, CDR1 is SGHTA, CDR2 FQGNSA. V lost 5 bases to trimming and J lost 3 bases; unmatched junction nucleotides: 6. The CDR3 is 15 residues long. CDR3 amino acids: CASSQRTGGNYEQYF. The CDR3 bases are TGTGCCAGCAGCCAAAGGACAGGGGGCAACTACGAGCAGTACTTC.

V gene TRBV28 combines with J gene TRBJ2-5; D gene uncertain. Germline values: CDR1 MDHEN, CDR2 SYDVKM. Trimming removed 4 bases from V and 3 bases from J, with 6 bases in between. The CDR3 runs to 12 residues. CDR3 sequence (DNA): TGTGCCAGCAGTTCGACGGAAGAGACCCAGTACTTC. Residues: CASSSTEETQYF.

This clone was seen once. V is TRBV28 and J is TRBJ2-1; unclear D gene. The germline CDR1 and CDR2 sequences are MDHEN and SYDVKM. This CDR3 has 17 residues. Trimming stripped 6 bases from V and 3 bases from J, with 21 bases between. CDR3 DNA sequence: TGTGCCAGCAGGTCCGGACCCGGACGGACGGACTACAATGAGCAGTTCTTC. This translates into CASRSGPGRTDYNEQFF.

V and J are TRBV13 and TRBJ2-5; a weak D match, TRBD2 (5 bases). Per the germline V gene, CDR1 is PRHDT and CDR2 is FYEKMQ (reference sequence). The CDR3 covers 13 residues. The V gene lost 5 bases and the J gene lost 5 bases, with 12 bases spanning the gap. The DNA for the CDR3 is TGTGCCAGCAGCCTGGAGCGGCGGGAGACCCAGTACTTC. Translation: CASSLERRETQYF. The full variable domain, its missing parts supplied by reference TRBV13 and TRBJ2-5, is AAGVIQSPRHLIKEKRETATLKCYPIPRHDTVYWYQQGPGQDPQFLISFYEKMQSDKGSIPDRFSAQQFSDYHSELNMSSLELGDSALYFCASSLERRETQYFGPGTRLLVL.

The V gene is TRBV28, the J gene TRBJ1-6; TRBD1 is a possible D gene (6 bases). Germline values: CDR1 MDHEN, CDR2 SYDVKM. The CDR3 contains 17 residues. V gave up 5 bases and J gave up 7 bases, with 21 bases separating them. This CDR3 is CASSPAGVEGNNSPLHF. The CDR3 DNA reads TGTGCCAGCAGTCCCGCAGGGGTGGAGGGAAACAATTCACCCCTCCACTTT.

This sequence joins TRBV4-2 and TRBJ2-3; D might be TRBD2 (5 bases). This CDR3 has 13 amino acids. V lost 0 bases, J lost 6 bases, and 7 bases lay in between. Looked up from germline, CDR1 is LGHNA and CDR2 is YNFKEQ. The CDR3 nucleotides read TGTGCCAGCAGCCAAGAAAGCGGCGATACGCAGTATTTT. Amino acid sequence: CASSQESGDTQYF.

This chain connects TRBV7-2 to TRBJ2-6; 7 nucleotides agree with TRBD1. Trimming at V came to 3 bases and at J to 1 base, leaving 9 bases not matched to a gene. The CDR3 consists of 18 residues. CDR1 SGHTA and CDR2 FQGNSA come from the germline V gene. CDR3 DNA: TGTGCCAGCAGCTTTCAGGTCAGGGGGTTATCTGGGGCCAACGTCCTGACTTTC. Translated, it gives CASSFQVRGLSGANVLTF.

J is TRBJ2-6 and V is TRBV2; possibly TRBD2 for D (6 bases). In germline, CDR1 is SNHLY, CDR2 FYNNEI. The CDR3 covers 18 residues. With 4 bases removed from V and 0 bases from J, the gap between germline ends came to 16 bases. Written as DNA, the CDR3 is TGTGCCAGCAGTGGAGCGGGCAGATTTATCTCTGGGGCCAACGTCCTGACTTTC. Amino acids: CASSGAGRFISGANVLTF.

This clone showed up just a few times. The gene calls are TRBV7-9 and TRBJ1-2; D remains ambiguous. There are 13 residues in the CDR3. CDR1 and CDR2 from the germline V gene are SEHNR and FQNEAQ (reference sequence). V shed 5 bases and J shed 6 bases, with 13 bases lying between them. In DNA, the CDR3 is TGTGCCAGCAGCCCGCAGAGGCAGGATGGCTACACCTTC. Translation: CASSPQRQDGYTF.

The chain combines TRBV5-8 with TRBJ2-5; D remains ambiguous. V dropped 4 bases and J dropped 5 bases, with 12 bases sitting between them. Germline CDR1 and CDR2: SGHTS and YDEGEE. The CDR3 spans 13 residues. The CDR3 DNA sequence: TGTGCCAGCAGCCCAGGACCGGCCGAGACCCAGTACTTC. Translating gives CASSPGPAETQYF.

The rearrangement uses TRBV4-3 and TRBJ2-1, with 12 bases fitting TRBD1. V shed 4 bases, J shed 5 bases, and the junction held 3 bases outside the gene matches. CDR3 length: 15 amino acids. Looked up from germline, CDR1 is LGHNA and CDR2 is YSLEER. CDR3 sequence: CASSPGQGADNEQFF. The CDR3 bases are TGCGCCAGCAGCCCGGGACAGGGGGCGGACAATGAGCAGTTCTTC.

This clone has more than one count but fewer than ten. This sample also contains other DNA sequences that code for the same CDR3. The chain joins TRBV19 to TRBJ1-1; tentatively, D is TRBD1 (6 bases). The CDR3 is made up of 14 amino acids. With 6 bases removed from V and 0 bases from J, the gap between germline ends came to 11 bases. The germline V gene encodes CDR1 LNHDA and CDR2 SQIVND (reference sequence). CDR3 DNA sequence: TGTGCCAGTAGCCGAGGACAGCTGAACACTGAAGCTTTCTTT. Its protein is CASSRGQLNTEAFF.

This clone was observed once. The chain carries TRBV5-1 and TRBJ2-1; 9 bases map to TRBD2. Germline CDR1 and CDR2: SGHRS and YFSETQ. The ends lost 4 bases at V and 7 bases at J; junction bases unmatched: 9. This CDR3 region has 15 residues. The CDR3 coding sequence is TGCGCCAGCAGCAAGACTAGCGGTTTAGGGAATGAGCAGTTCTTC. Translated: CASSKTSGLGNEQFF.

The chain is built from TRBV14 and TRBJ2-2, with 9 bases identical to TRBD1. Germline V CDR1 and CDR2: SGHDN, FVKESK. After removal of 1 base from V and 5 bases from J, the junction contained 2 bases not matched to a gene. This CDR3 has 15 amino acids. The CDR3 region has the DNA TGTGCCAGCAGCCAAGCTGGACAGGGGACCGGGGAGCTGTTTTTT. Its translation: CASSQAGQGTGELFF.

This rearrangement joins TRBV11-2 to TRBJ2-1, with D unclear. CDR1 is SGHAT and CDR2 is FQNNGV in the germline V gene. CDR3 length: 15 amino acids. V was pared by 1 base and J by 6 bases, with 13 bases between. CDR3 sequence: CASSLGLGRGNEQFF. CDR3 DNA: TGTGCCAGCAGCTTAGGTCTTGGCCGCGGCAATGAGCAGTTCTTC.

The chain has TRBV11-3 and TRBJ2-1; no reliable D call. Germline V CDR1 and CDR2: SGHNT, YENEEA. The CDR3 runs to 13 residues. The germline V and J ends were trimmed by 1 base and 5 bases, with 6 bases remaining between them. CDR3 sequence: CASSLAGNNEQFF. The CDR3 bases are TGTGCCAGCAGCTTAGCAGGCAACAATGAGCAGTTCTTC. Looking up the rest from reference TRBV11-3 and TRBJ2-1 gives the full variable domain: EAGVVQSPRYKIIEKKQPVAFWCNPISGHNTLYWYLQNLGQGPELLIRYENEEAVDDSQLPKDRFSAERLKGVDSTLKIQPAELGDSAVYLCASSLAGNNEQFFGPGTRLTVL.